This TCR beta chain was recorded in a study of blood T cell repertoires in COVID-19. The V end was cut by 1 base, the J end by 7 bases, with 16 bases between. Germline V gives CDR1 LGHDT, CDR2 YNNKEL (reference sequence). This CDR3 contains 16 residues. This clone was counted a few times. Some clones are missing from TCRdb's copy, which holds only in-frame ones; the method was immunoSEQ multiplex PCR. The top ten clones hold 2.1% of a sample with around 180,000 clones, more than 85% of them seen once. This TCR was recovered from a man between 65 and 85 years old with active or convalescent COVID-19. Material for sequencing was peripheral blood. The J gene is TRBJ2-2, the V gene TRBV3-1 (or the pseudogene TRBV3-2), with a tentative D call TRBD1 (6 bases). In nucleotides, the CDR3 is TGTGCCAGCAGCCAAGGCTTGACAGGCCGGGGCGGGGAGCTGTTTTTT. Protein product: CASSQGLTGRGGELFF.